These 27 T cell receptor beta chains came from one sample sequenced in a study of blood T cell repertoires in COVID-19. Measured with immunoSEQ multiplex PCR; TCRdb has only the in-frame clones, and not every one. The sample contains about 120,000 clones, 85% to 90% of which appear only once. Sequenced material: peripheral blood. These receptors all stem from a woman in her fifties or sixties with COVID-19, enrolled during active disease.

This clone was recorded a few times. The rearrangement uses TRBV10-3 and TRBJ2-2, with a tentative D call TRBD1 (5 bases). Germline CDR1 is ENHRY and CDR2 is SYGVKD. This CDR3 has 15 residues. Trimming cost V 4 bases and J 4 bases, with 13 bases left between them. CDR3 coding DNA: TGTGCCATCAGTGCTTTGCAGGGTCGCACCGGGGAGCTGTTTTTT. Encoded protein: CAISALQGRTGELFF.

The genes are TRBV5-6 and TRBJ1-3, with D possibly matching TRBD1 (5 bases). Deletions cut 1 base from V and 2 bases from J, with 13 bases between. In germline, CDR1 is SGHDT, CDR2 YYEEEE. The CDR3 is 16 residues long. Here the CDR3 reads CASSLSPTGTGNTIYF. The DNA for the CDR3 is TGTGCCAGCAGCTTGTCCCCAACAGGTACTGGAAACACCATATATTTT.

CDR3 sequence (DNA): TGTGCCAGCAGTCACAAAGCGGCCACTAGCACAGATACGCAGTATTTT. Its translation: CASSHKAATSTDTQYF. J is TRBJ2-3 and V is TRBV7-8; a possible D gene is TRBD2 (5 bases). Germline V gene sequence: CDR1 SGHVS, CDR2 FQNEAQ. CDR3 length: 16 amino acids. Trimming cost V 6 bases and J 0 bases, with 16 bases left between them.

This clone was seen once. V usage is TRBV19 and J usage is TRBJ1-2; 8 nucleotides line up with TRBD1. The CDR3 totals 16 residues. Germline V gene sequence: CDR1 LNHDA, CDR2 SQIVND (reference sequence). With 3 bases clipped from V and 8 bases from J, the junction kept 14 bases outside the gene matches. The CDR3 is CASSIVPQTGGRGYTF. The CDR3 region has the DNA TGTGCCAGTAGTATCGTTCCACAAACAGGGGGAAGAGGCTACACCTTC.

The chain couples TRBV6-5 to TRBJ1-1; D perhaps matches TRBD1 (6 bases). This CDR3 contains 12 residues. Trimming took 2 bases from V and 7 from J, leaving 8 bases between them. Looked up from germline, CDR1 is MNHEY and CDR2 is SVGAGI. The CDR3 DNA sequence: TGTGCCAGCAGTTACGGGGGCCTTGAAGCTTTCTTT. This translates into CASSYGGLEAFF.

The rearrangement uses TRBV18 and TRBJ2-3; 9 bases align to TRBD1. Germline trimming cut 6 bases from V and 2 bases from J; bases unmatched to any gene: 6. The CDR3 runs 15 residues. CDR1 is KGHSH, CDR2 LQKENI, per germline. The CDR3 DNA is TGTGCCAGCTCTGTCGGACAGGGGACCACAGATACGCAGTATTTT. Encoded protein: CASSVGQGTTDTQYF.

The genes are TRBV6-5 and TRBJ1-5; weak D call: TRBD1 (6 bases). Germline CDR1 reads MNHEY; CDR2 reads SVGAGI. V lost 6 bases and J 5 bases, leaving 11 bases between the germline ends. The CDR3 contains 13 residues. DNA of the CDR3: TGTGCCAGCAGACCGGGGGGCCATCAGCCCCAGCATTTT. This translates into CASRPGGHQPQHF.

The rearrangement joins TRBV5-5 to TRBJ2-2; D might be TRBD2 (6 bases). Germline V gene sequence: CDR1 SGHKS, CDR2 YYEKEE (reference sequence). V lost 1 base and J lost 6, with 10 bases in between. The CDR3 consists of 14 residues. The CDR3 protein is CASSLIGEAGELFF. The CDR3 nucleotides are TGTGCCAGCAGCTTGATAGGGGAGGCCGGGGAGCTGTTTTTT.

This sequence joins TRBV4-1 and TRBJ1-5, with 8 bases that match TRBD1. The germline gives CDR1 MGHRA, CDR2 YSYEKL. The CDR3 is 18 residues long. V gave up 0 bases and J gave up 1 base; unmatched junction bases: 8. The CDR3 nucleotides read TGCGCCAGCAGCCAAGATACGGCAGGGGGCTTAAGCAATCAGCCCCAGCATTTT. This encodes CASSQDTAGGLSNQPQHF.

The chain uses TRBV7-3 and TRBJ1-2; maybe TRBD1 (5 bases). This CDR3 spans 11 amino acids. The germline V and J ends were trimmed by 4 bases and 8 bases, with 8 bases remaining between them. The germline V gene has CDR1 SGHTA and CDR2 FQGTGA. The CDR3 loop is CASSSGNGYTF. The CDR3 DNA reads as TGTGCCAGCAGCTCAGGGAACGGCTACACCTTC.

The rearrangement uses TRBV9 and TRBJ2-3; no clear D. The CDR3 runs to 16 residues. Germline CDR1 SGDLS, CDR2 YYNGEE. V was trimmed by 0 bases and J by 2 bases, leaving 13 bases between them. The CDR3 DNA is TGTGCCAGCAGCGTAGTAGATTACGAAAACACAGATACGCAGTATTTT. Encoded protein: CASSVVDYENTDTQYF. Variable domain in full (rest from reference TRBV9 and TRBJ2-3): DSGVTQTPKHLITATGQRVTLRCSPRSGDLSVYWYQQSLDQGLQFLIQYYNGEERAKGNILERFSAQQFPDLHSELNLSSLELGDSALYFCASSVVDYENTDTQYFGPGTRLTVL.

The chain couples TRBV19 to TRBJ2-3, with a weak D call TRBD1 (5 bases). From germline, CDR1 is LNHDA and CDR2 SQIVND (reference sequence). The length of the CDR3 is 14 residues. V was cut by 10 bases and J by 0 bases, with 14 bases left in between. CDR3 residues: CATTQGSSTDTQYF. CDR3 bases: TGTGCCACAACTCAGGGTTCTAGCACAGATACGCAGTATTTT. The entire variable domain, with the rest obtained from reference TRBV19 and TRBJ2-3, is as follows: DGGITQSPKYLFRKEGQNVTLSCEQNLNHDAMYWYRQDPGQGLRLIYYSQIVNDFQKGDIAEGYSVSREKKESFPLTVTSAQKNPTAFYLCATTQGSSTDTQYFGPGTRLTVL.

The V and J genes are TRBV7-3 and TRBJ2-3; the match to TRBD2 covers 15 bases. CDR3 length: 19 residues. J gave up 2 bases and V 0 bases, and 6 bases lay outside the gene matches. Germline V gene lookup returns CDR1 SGHTA and CDR2 FQGTGA. Here the CDR3 DNA reads TGTGCCAGCAGCTTAACCGGACTAGCGGGGGGGCCCCCCACAGATACGCAGTATTTT. It encodes CASSLTGLAGGPPTDTQYF.

The V gene is TRBV3-1 (or the pseudogene TRBV3-2), the J gene TRBJ1-5, with D hard to call. CDR1 and CDR2 from the germline V gene are LGHDT and YNNKEL (reference sequence). V was cut by 0 bases and J by 0 bases, with 6 bases left in between. The CDR3 extends over 15 amino acids. The CDR3 DNA reads as TGTGCCAGCAGCCAAGAAGCTTATAGCAATCAGCCCCAGCATTTT. It yields the protein CASSQEAYSNQPQHF.

This chain joins TRBV18 and TRBJ2-5, with D unclear. The CDR3 consists of 12 residues. Germline assignment: CDR1 KGHSH and CDR2 LQKENI. V lost 0 bases to trimming and J lost 5 bases, with 4 bases between them. The CDR3 DNA sequence: TGTGCCAGCTCACCACCGCAGGAGACCCAGTACTTC. Its protein is CASSPPQETQYF.

The chain has TRBV3-1 (or the pseudogene TRBV3-2) and TRBJ1-6; perhaps TRBD1 as D (6 bases). The ends were cut back, 5 bases at V and 2 bases at J, with 13 bases in the middle. The CDR3 length is 16 residues. The germline gives CDR1 LGHDT, CDR2 YNNKEL (reference sequence). The CDR3 sequence is CASSSRTVPYNSPLHF. For the CDR3, the DNA is TGTGCCAGCAGCTCTAGGACAGTACCCTATAATTCACCCCTCCACTTT.

The V call is TRBV19, the J call TRBJ1-1, with D unresolved. V was pared by 1 base and J by 2 bases, with 8 bases between. CDR3 length: 14 amino acids. CDR1 is LNHDA, CDR2 SQIVND, per germline (reference sequence). CDR3 DNA sequence: TGTGCCAGTAGTATAGCGAGGGTTAACACTGAAGCTTTCTTT. As protein: CASSIARVNTEAFF.

This clone was recorded only once. V and J are TRBV6-1 and TRBJ2-7; 7 nucleotides match TRBD1. There are 14 residues in the CDR3. V lost 7 bases, J lost 2 bases, and 8 bases stayed unmatched. Germline V gives CDR1 MNHNS, CDR2 SASEGT. The CDR3 here is CASMIDRVTYEQYF. CDR3 bases: TGTGCCAGCATGATAGACAGGGTCACCTACGAGCAGTACTTC.

The chain uses TRBV6-5 and TRBJ2-6; D not resolved. This CDR3 is 15 amino acids long. Trimming took 5 bases from V and 1 from J, leaving 9 bases between them. Germline CDR1 reads MNHEY; CDR2 reads SVGAGI. The CDR3 DNA reads TGTGCCAGCAGTCTGAGGCTGTCTGGGGCCAACGTCCTGACTTTC. Its translation: CASSLRLSGANVLTF.

This rearrangement joins TRBV27 to TRBJ2-3; 12 nucleotides align to TRBD2. This CDR3 is 17 amino acids long. V was pared by 6 bases and J by 4 bases, with 11 bases of the junction left unmatched. Germline loops: CDR1 MNHEY, CDR2 SMNVEV (reference sequence). DNA of the CDR3: TGTGCCAGCAGGGACCCCCGTTCTAGCGGGGGGGCAGATACGCAGTATTTT. Its translation is CASRDPRSSGGADTQYF.

The V call is TRBV5-5, the J call TRBJ2-1; no firm D call. V lost 2 bases, J lost 4 bases, and 13 bases lay in between. The CDR3 has 15 amino acids. Germline V gene sequence: CDR1 SGHKS, CDR2 YYEKEE (reference sequence). As DNA, the CDR3 is TGTGCCAGCAGCTTCGAAAGAATCGAGTACAATGAGCAGTTCTTC. This gives the protein CASSFERIEYNEQFF.

The chain combines TRBV7-9 with TRBJ1-1, with D possibly TRBD1 on 6 matching bases. CDR3 length equals 14 residues. The V end was cut by 5 bases, the J end by 1 base, with 11 bases between. CDR1 SEHNR and CDR2 FQNEAQ come from the germline V gene (reference sequence). The CDR3 protein is CASSISQGNTEAFF. CDR3 coding DNA: TGTGCCAGCAGCATATCACAGGGGAACACTGAAGCTTTCTTT.

The chain joins TRBV4-1 to TRBJ2-3; 9 positions match TRBD1. The germline gives CDR1 MGHRA, CDR2 YSYEKL. The trim removed 2 bases at V and 3 bases at J, leaving 6 bases unmatched. This CDR3 is 16 amino acids long. CDR3 residues: CASSQPGTGRTDTQYF. The CDR3 bases are TGCGCCAGCAGCCAACCCGGGACAGGGAGGACAGATACGCAGTATTTT.

The chain joins TRBV7-9 to TRBJ1-2, with 7 bases aligning to TRBD1. The V gene's germline CDR1 is SEHNR and CDR2 FQNEAQ (reference sequence). This CDR3 is 14 amino acids long. V trimming: 4 bases; J trimming: 1 base; junction bases outside the gene matches: 3. This chain's CDR3 is CASSWTGDNYGYTF. The CDR3 region has the DNA TGTGCCAGCAGCTGGACAGGTGATAACTATGGCTACACCTTC.

This chain's CDR3 is CASSLPSRPGQPNEKLFF. CDR3 bases: TGCGCCAGCAGCTTGCCCTCGCGCCCGGGACAGCCTAATGAAAAACTGTTTTTT. The rearrangement joins TRBV5-1 to TRBJ1-4; 7 positions agree with TRBD1. This CDR3 contains 18 residues. Germline values: CDR1 SGHRS, CDR2 YFSETQ. The trim removed 1 base at V and 3 bases at J, leaving 12 bases unmatched.

V gene TRBV3-1 (or the pseudogene TRBV3-2) combines with J gene TRBJ2-5; no clear D gene. With 2 bases removed from V and 4 bases from J, the gap between germline ends came to 8 bases. Germline CDR1 and CDR2: LGHDT and YNNKEL (reference sequence). The CDR3 covers 13 residues. The CDR3 sequence: CASSQRHGETQYF. The CDR3 region has the DNA TGTGCCAGCAGCCAACGACACGGAGAGACCCAGTACTTC.

The rearrangement joins TRBV7-3 to TRBJ1-6; tentative D call: TRBD1 (6 bases). CDR3 length equals 14 residues. The germline gives CDR1 SGHTA, CDR2 FQGTGA. V lost 4 bases and J lost 6, with 10 bases in between. The CDR3 DNA reads as TGTGCCAGCAGCTCGACAGGCGGTAATTCACCCCTCCACTTT. This gives the protein CASSSTGGNSPLHF.